Listed here is a single T cell receptor (beta chain). Sequencing used immunoSEQ v3. Each library reached 1.5 million to 2.5 million read pairs, or about 5-6 million at deep level. This table comes from immunoSEQ multiplex PCR, and its TCRdb copy is limited to in-frame clones, with some not included. The table lists around 20,000 clones, roughly 85% of them singletons. Trimming took 5 bases from V and 0 from J, leaving 10 bases between them. The CDR3 extends over 14 amino acids. Germline CDR1 is SGHNT and CDR2 is YENEEA. These data belong to a study of TIL therapy for anti-PD-1-resistant metastatic lung cancer. Study details: Tumors had a median PD-L1 proportion score of less than 6.5%. Four tumors were EGFR-mutant and two were ALK-rearranged.

This sample's time point: pre-treatment sample, taken before nivolumab and TIL therapy. J is TRBJ1-1 and V is TRBV11-3; no clear D gene. The source material was blood, sampled at baseline. This receptor was identified in a person between 25 and 80 years old with non-small cell lung cancer. CDR3 DNA sequence: TGTGCCAGCAGCGCAGATGGGGTGAACACTGAAGCTTTCTTT. It encodes CASSADGVNTEAFF. Together with reference TRBV11-3 and TRBJ1-1, the CDR3 gives the full variable domain: EAGVVQSPRYKIIEKKQPVAFWCNPISGHNTLYWYLQNLGQGPELLIRYENEEAVDDSQLPKDRFSAERLKGVDSTLKIQPAELGDSAVYLCASSADGVNTEAFFGQGTRLTVV.